This TCR beta chain was documented in a study of shared clonotypes between healthy human individuals. Study in general: The donor group consisted of two women and three men, aged 18 to 49. Study-wide results and limits: What rarefaction showed was incomplete sorted-subset sequencing despite large depth.

Study processing details: Junction-only sequences without quality scores came from ImmunoSEQ, so filtering differed. The table came from immunoSEQ multiplex PCR; TCRdb's copy has only in-frame clones and leaves some out. D and trimming were read from the DNA, whereas the V and J calls and clone size are those reported in that table. The sample holds 550,000 to 800,000 clones, 74% seen once. For this clone: Its antigen is not identified.

Germline CDR1 reads MNHEY; CDR2 reads SVGAGI. With 2 bases removed from V and 1 base from J, the gap between germline ends came to 3 bases. The CDR3 totals 13 residues. What was sequenced was memory CD4+ T cells sorted from blood. Stated subset: CD45RA-negative fraction. The chain has TRBV6-5 and TRBJ1-3; D is undetermined. The source of this sequence is a woman in her 30s in good health. The DNA of the CDR3 is TGTGCCAGCAGTTACCAGTCTGGAAACACCATATATTTT. Protein sequence: CASSYQSGNTIYF.